The 28 T cell receptor beta chains given below trace back to one sample, sequenced in a study of T cell responses to AZD1222 COVID-19 vaccine. Here immunoSEQ multiplex PCR was the method, and the copy in TCRdb shows in-frame clones only, minus some. The sample lists around 130,000 clones; approximately 86% were seen once. This material consisted of peripheral blood, taken on day 0 of AZD1222 vaccination. The receptors come from an adult in good health.

The chain couples TRBV28 to TRBJ2-2; D perhaps matches TRBD1 (5 bases). The CDR3 is 15 residues long. Trimming cost V 7 bases and J 0 bases, with 12 bases left between them. The germline gives CDR1 MDHEN, CDR2 SYDVKM. Here the CDR3 reads CASNKGLANTGELFF. The CDR3 bases are TGTGCCAGCAACAAGGGGCTGGCGAACACCGGGGAGCTGTTTTTT. Looking up the rest from reference TRBV28 and TRBJ2-2 gives the full variable domain: DVKVTQSSRYLVKRTGEKVFLECVQDMDHENMFWYRQDPGLGLRLIYFSYDVKMKEKGDIPEGYSVSREKKERFSLILESASTNQTSMYLCASNKGLANTGELFFGEGSRLTVL.

This sequence joins TRBV9 and TRBJ1-1; D is perhaps TRBD1 (5 bases). V shed 4 bases and J shed 9 bases, with 16 bases lying between them. The V gene's germline CDR1 is SGDLS and CDR2 YYNGEE. This CDR3 contains 13 residues. CDR3 sequence reads: CASSTGPHNKAFF. CDR3 nucleotide sequence: TGTGCCAGCAGCACGGGACCGCACAACAAAGCTTTCTTT.

The V and J genes are TRBV4-3 and TRBJ1-5, with D uncertain. The germline gives CDR1 LGHNA, CDR2 YSLEER. The CDR3 has 14 residues. Between the trimmed V and J ends, which lost 1 base and 6 bases, there was a span of 10 bases. The CDR3 reads CASSQGVGTQPQHF. As DNA, the CDR3 is TGCGCCAGCAGCCAAGGAGTGGGAACTCAGCCCCAGCATTTT.

This clone was counted once. The CDR3 DNA follows: TGCGCCAGCACCGGCGACCCTTCGAACACCGGGGAGCTGTTTTTT. It encodes CASTGDPSNTGELFF. V is TRBV5-1 and J is TRBJ2-2; D gene ambiguous. The CDR3 consists of 15 residues. Germline V gene lookup returns CDR1 SGHRS and CDR2 YFSETQ. V lost 6 bases and J lost 0, with 12 bases in between.

The chain is built from TRBV9 and TRBJ2-7; no clear D. Germline loops: CDR1 SGDLS, CDR2 YYNGEE. The CDR3 sequence is 13 residues long. Trimming shortened V by 4 bases and J by 6 bases, and 14 bases separated the two germline ends. The CDR3 nucleotides read TGTGCCAGCAGCTACAGCGTCCTTTCCGAGCAGTACTTC. It yields the protein CASSYSVLSEQYF.

This chain uses TRBV5-4 with TRBJ2-2, with D possibly TRBD1 on 5 matching bases. Trimming shortened V by 4 bases and J by 1 base, and 8 bases separated the two germline ends. The germline gives CDR1 SGHNT, CDR2 YYREEE (reference sequence). This CDR3 comprises 14 residues. CDR3 nucleotides: TGTGCCAGCAGCATAGACAGGAACACCGGGGAGCTGTTTTTT. It is translated as CASSIDRNTGELFF.

This sequence joins TRBV28 and TRBJ1-5; D is possibly TRBD1 (6 bases). The CDR3 contains 15 residues. The germline V gene encodes CDR1 MDHEN and CDR2 SYDVKM. Trimming took off 7 bases at V and 7 bases at J, with 20 bases between the two ends. CDR3 DNA sequence: TGTGCCAGCACGTTGCGAAAACAGGGCGTCCAGCCCCAGCATTTT. Translating it yields CASTLRKQGVQPQHF.

This chain connects TRBV18 to TRBJ2-5; D is possibly TRBD1 or TRBD2 (6 bases each). This CDR3 contains 15 residues. Germline V lookup: CDR1 KGHSH, CDR2 LQKENI. Trimming took off 3 bases at V and 2 bases at J, with 13 bases between the two ends. The CDR3 DNA is TGTGCCAGCTCACCGTTGGGGGGCGAACAAGAGACCCAGTACTTC. Amino acid sequence: CASSPLGGEQETQYF.

This clone appeared a few times. J is TRBJ1-6 and V is TRBV3-1 (or the pseudogene TRBV3-2); TRBD1 is a possible D gene (6 bases). This CDR3 has 16 amino acids. Germline V gene sequence: CDR1 LGHDT, CDR2 YNNKEL (reference sequence). V was clipped by 8 bases and J by 12 bases, with 26 bases between them. The CDR3 nucleotides are TGTGCCAGCCAGGGGCGGGGGTTCAAGGAGTCGAAACCCCTCCACTTT. Amino acids: CASQGRGFKESKPLHF.

V and J are TRBV6-5 and TRBJ2-3; D gene uncertain. V gave up 0 bases and J gave up 7 bases, with 14 bases separating them. CDR1 and CDR2 from the germline V gene are MNHEY and SVGAGI. The CDR3 sequence is 15 residues long. CDR3 nucleotides: TGTGCCAGCAGTTACTCCTCGGCGGTTGGAAATACGCAGTATTTT. Its translation is CASSYSSAVGNTQYF.

The count of this clone is one. The rearrangement links TRBV7-9 to TRBJ2-1; D may be TRBD2 (6 bases). CDR1 and CDR2 (germline): SEHNR, FQNEAQ (reference sequence). The V and J ends lost 1 base and 0 bases respectively, with 10 bases between them. CDR3 size: 16 residues. The CDR3: CASSLVFGSSYNEQFF. In DNA form, the CDR3 reads TGTGCCAGCAGCTTAGTTTTCGGGAGCTCCTACAATGAGCAGTTCTTC.

The genes are TRBV7-9 and TRBJ2-1, with D possibly TRBD2 on 5 matching bases. The CDR3 length is 14 residues. Trimming removed 5 bases at V and 8 bases at J, with 16 bases between. Looked up from germline, CDR1 is SEHNR and CDR2 is FQNEAQ (reference sequence). The CDR3 sequence is CASSRTSRTDEQFF. Here the CDR3 DNA reads TGTGCCAGCAGCAGGACCTCCCGGACTGATGAGCAGTTCTTC.

The chain carries TRBV4-3 and TRBJ2-4, with 12 bases that match TRBD2. The CDR3 has 17 residues. Germline values: CDR1 LGHNA, CDR2 YSLEER. The trim removed 4 bases at V and 11 bases at J, leaving 15 bases unmatched. The CDR3 sequence: CASSPLRLAGGAEVQYF. The CDR3 region has the DNA TGCGCCAGCAGCCCTCTGAGGCTAGCGGGGGGGGCAGAGGTTCAGTACTTC.

The chain uses TRBV2 and TRBJ1-1; 7 bases are shared with TRBD1. The V gene end was trimmed by 6 bases and the J gene end by 0 bases; junction bases not matched to a gene: 4. CDR1 SNHLY and CDR2 FYNNEI come from the germline V gene. The CDR3 runs to 14 residues. The CDR3 here is CASRGTDMNTEAFF. DNA of the CDR3: TGTGCCAGCAGGGGGACAGACATGAACACTGAAGCTTTCTTT.

V and J are TRBV18 and TRBJ1-6; the match to TRBD1 covers 7 bases. V dropped 2 bases and J dropped 3; count of bases not matched to a gene: 4. Germline CDR1 reads KGHSH; CDR2 reads LQKENI. The CDR3 is made up of 16 amino acids. The CDR3 DNA sequence: TGTGCCAGCTCACCAACCGGGACAGACTATAATTCACCCCTCCACTTT. This encodes CASSPTGTDYNSPLHF.

This chain joins TRBV5-5 and TRBJ1-1; 10 positions match TRBD1. The V gene end was trimmed by 6 bases and the J gene end by 0 bases; junction bases not matched to a gene: 14. The CDR3 is made up of 18 amino acids. Germline-derived CDR1 and CDR2 are SGHKS and YYEKEE (reference sequence). The CDR3 is CASTTYSGTGVMNTEAFF. The CDR3 bases are TGTGCCAGCACCACATACTCCGGGACAGGGGTGATGAACACTGAAGCTTTCTTT.

The chain recombines TRBV6-5 with TRBJ2-3, with TRBD2 matching over 9 bases. The CDR3 spans 13 residues. Germline V CDR1 and CDR2: MNHEY, SVGAGI. With V trimmed by 7 bases and J by 1 base, 0 bases remained unmatched. The CDR3 sequence is CASKRGGTDTQYF. CDR3 DNA sequence: TGTGCCAGCAAGCGGGGGGGCACAGATACGCAGTATTTT.

The chain recombines TRBV28 with TRBJ2-2; D is tentatively TRBD1 or TRBD2 (5 bases each). CDR1 and CDR2 from the germline V gene are MDHEN and SYDVKM. V was shortened by 4 bases and J by 12 bases, with 9 bases between the two germline ends. The length of the CDR3 is 11 residues. This CDR3 reads CASSYEGKLFF. The CDR3 DNA reads as TGTGCCAGCAGTTACGAGGGGAAGCTGTTTTTT.

The chain uses TRBV15 and TRBJ2-1; 14 positions match TRBD2. V shed 1 base, J shed 0 bases, and the junction held 5 bases outside the gene matches. The CDR3 runs 19 residues. Germline loops: CDR1 LNHNV, CDR2 YYDKDF (reference sequence). The CDR3: CATSRARLAGGSSYNEQFF. In DNA form, the CDR3 reads TGTGCCACCAGCAGAGCTAGACTAGCGGGGGGGAGCTCCTACAATGAGCAGTTCTTC.

CDR3 nucleotides: TGTGCCAGCAGTGAAGCGGGACTAGCGGGAGAGACCCAGTACTTC. Its protein is CASSEAGLAGETQYF. The chain is built from TRBV2 and TRBJ2-5, with 12 bases fitting TRBD2. The CDR3 contains 15 residues. V lost 0 bases to trimming and J lost 4 bases; unmatched junction nucleotides: 0. The V gene's germline CDR1 is SNHLY and CDR2 FYNNEI.

The genes are TRBV21-1 and TRBJ1-5. TRBV21-1 is reported as a pseudogene. This CDR3 comprises 16 residues. Here the CDR3 reads CASSKGGLGSNQPQHF. The CDR3, as DNA: TGTGCCAGCAGCAAAGGAGGACTGGGGAGCAATCAGCCCCAGCATTTT.

In this sample, this clone turned up once. The chain couples TRBV28 to TRBJ1-6; possibly TRBD1 for D (6 bases). This CDR3 comprises 15 residues. Trimming took 1 base from V and 13 from J, leaving 17 bases between them. Germline CDR1 is MDHEN and CDR2 is SYDVKM. The CDR3 bases are TGTGCCAGCAGTTTATTCGTGGGGGCTACGCTGCCCCTCCACTTT. Translating gives CASSLFVGATLPLHF.

V usage is TRBV15 and J usage is TRBJ1-5, with D perhaps TRBD1 (6 bases). V lost 8 bases to trimming and J lost 1 base, with 12 bases between them. Germline loops: CDR1 LNHNV, CDR2 YYDKDF (reference sequence). The length of the CDR3 is 14 residues. CDR3 residues: CATWDTISNQPQHF. The CDR3 DNA follows: TGTGCCACCTGGGACACTATAAGCAATCAGCCCCAGCATTTT.

The rearrangement uses TRBV3-1 (or the pseudogene TRBV3-2) and TRBJ1-2; perhaps TRBD1 as D (5 bases). The V end lost 3 bases, the J end lost 3 bases, and 11 bases lay between the germline ends. Per germline, CDR1 LGHDT and CDR2 YNNKEL (reference sequence). CDR3 length: 14 residues. CDR3 amino acids: CASSQGGSYYGYTF. In DNA, the CDR3 is TGTGCCAGCAGCCAGGGGGGGAGTTACTATGGCTACACCTTC.

V gene TRBV7-2 combines with J gene TRBJ1-5; 10 bases agree with TRBD1. The CDR3 sequence is 15 residues long. Germline V gene lookup returns CDR1 SGHTA and CDR2 FQGNSA. Trimming took 4 bases from V and 3 from J; bases not matched to a gene: 3. This chain's CDR3 is CASSWGTGANQPQHF. CDR3 bases: TGTGCCAGCAGCTGGGGGACAGGGGCCAATCAGCCCCAGCATTTT.

This chain uses TRBV5-6 with TRBJ1-2; possible D gene TRBD1, 6 bases. The V gene's germline CDR1 is SGHDT and CDR2 YYEEEE. The V end lost 0 bases, the J end lost 6 bases, and 6 bases lay between the germline ends. This CDR3 is 12 amino acids long. The CDR3 here is CASSLDRDGYTF. CDR3 DNA sequence: TGTGCCAGCAGCTTGGACAGGGATGGCTACACCTTC.

The rearrangement joins TRBV19 to TRBJ1-2; a possible D gene is TRBD1 (5 bases). Germline CDR1 is LNHDA and CDR2 is SQIVND (reference sequence). CDR3 size: 11 residues. V was pared by 4 bases and J by 5 bases, with 5 bases between. The CDR3 bases are TGTGCCAGTAGTAGGGGGTATGGCTACACCTTC. Translating gives CASSRGYGYTF.

The chain links TRBV20-1 to TRBJ1-1; D not resolved. Trimming removed 3 bases from V and 8 bases from J, with 10 bases in between. This CDR3 has 11 residues. In germline, CDR1 is DFQATT, CDR2 SNEGSKA (reference sequence). The DNA for the CDR3 is TGCAGTGCTAGCGAGCAACAGGAAGCTTTCTTT. Translated, it gives CSASEQQEAFF.